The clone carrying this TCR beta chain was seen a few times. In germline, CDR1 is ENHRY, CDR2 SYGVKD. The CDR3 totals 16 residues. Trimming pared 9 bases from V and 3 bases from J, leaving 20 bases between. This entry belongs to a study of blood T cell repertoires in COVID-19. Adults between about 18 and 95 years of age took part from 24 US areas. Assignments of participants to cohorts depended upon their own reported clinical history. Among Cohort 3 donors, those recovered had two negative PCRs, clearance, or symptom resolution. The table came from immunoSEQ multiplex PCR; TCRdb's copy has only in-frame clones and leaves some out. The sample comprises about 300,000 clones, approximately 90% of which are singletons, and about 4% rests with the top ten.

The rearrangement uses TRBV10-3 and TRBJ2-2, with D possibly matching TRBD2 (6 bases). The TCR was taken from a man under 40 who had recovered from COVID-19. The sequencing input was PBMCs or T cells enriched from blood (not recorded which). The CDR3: CAITASGRLDTGELFF. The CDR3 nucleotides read TGTGCCATAACGGCCTCGGGGAGGCTAGACACCGGGGAGCTGTTTTTT.